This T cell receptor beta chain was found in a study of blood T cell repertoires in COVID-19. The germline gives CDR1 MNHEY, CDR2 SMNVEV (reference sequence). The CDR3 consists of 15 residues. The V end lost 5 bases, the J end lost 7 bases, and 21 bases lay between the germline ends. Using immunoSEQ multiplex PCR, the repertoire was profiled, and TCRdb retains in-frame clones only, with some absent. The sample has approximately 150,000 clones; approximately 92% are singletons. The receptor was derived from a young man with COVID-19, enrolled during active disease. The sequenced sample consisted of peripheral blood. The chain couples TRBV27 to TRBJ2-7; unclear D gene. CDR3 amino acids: CASSQKRLERREQYF. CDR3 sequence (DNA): TGTGCCAGCAGTCAAAAGAGACTTGAGCGACGGGAGCAGTACTTC.